These 31 T cell receptor beta chains share one sample of origin, sequenced in a study of long-term antiretroviral therapy in people with HIV. Researchers ran immunoSEQ v3.0 at survey level. Method: immunoSEQ multiplex PCR; TCRdb's copy keeps in-frame clones and lacks some. The profile shows 7,500 to 10,000 clones, roughly 89% of them singletons. This material consisted of unsorted PBMCs, taken 0.3 years before starting antiretroviral therapy. These receptors all stem from a man aged 30-40 years with HIV.

This clone was counted once. The chain combines TRBV5-1 with TRBJ1-1; perhaps TRBD1 as D (6 bases). The V end was cut by 4 bases, the J end by 8 bases, with 15 bases between. The CDR3 contains 13 residues. Germline V gene sequence: CDR1 SGHRS, CDR2 YFSETQ. The CDR3 DNA reads TGCGCCAGCAGCCAAACGGGGGCTAGGGAAGCTTTCTTT. This gives the protein CASSQTGAREAFF.

The chain uses TRBV13 and TRBJ2-7, with D perhaps matching TRBD1 (6 bases). Trimming took off 4 bases at V and 3 bases at J, with 16 bases between the two ends. The CDR3 is 15 amino acids. Germline-derived CDR1 and CDR2 are PRHDT and FYEKMQ (reference sequence). In DNA, the CDR3 is TGTGCCAGCAGCTCCCGGGACAAGAACGACTACGAGCAGTACTTC. Translating it yields CASSSRDKNDYEQYF.

The genes are TRBV6-4 and TRBJ1-2; 8 bases align to TRBD1. The CDR3 length is 15 residues. V shed 2 bases, J shed 6 bases, and the junction held 8 bases outside the gene matches. Germline V lookup: CDR1 MRHNA, CDR2 SNTAGT. The CDR3 nucleotides are TGTGCCAGCAGTGACACTTCACAGGGGGTGAATGGCTACACCTTC. The encoded protein is CASSDTSQGVNGYTF.

The chain is built from TRBV2 and TRBJ2-7, with D perhaps matching TRBD2 (6 bases). The V gene's germline CDR1 is SNHLY and CDR2 FYNNEI. Deletions cut 0 bases from V and 7 bases from J, with 10 bases between. The CDR3 runs 13 residues. The CDR3 DNA reads TGTGCCAGCAGTGAAGCGCTGGGGGGAGAGCAGTACTTC. Translation: CASSEALGGEQYF.

V is TRBV11-3 and J is TRBJ2-7, with unresolved D. Germline assignment: CDR1 SGHNT and CDR2 YENEEA. The CDR3 is 14 residues long. V gave up 3 bases and J gave up 1 base, with 10 bases separating them. The CDR3 nucleotides read TGTGCCAGCAGCTTTAGCCCCGGATCCTACGAGCAGTACTTC. This codes for CASSFSPGSYEQYF.

V is TRBV28 and J is TRBJ2-1; 9 nucleotides line up with TRBD1. The trim removed 6 bases at V and 7 bases at J, leaving 4 bases unmatched. The CDR3 spans 13 residues. Germline-derived CDR1 and CDR2 are MDHEN and SYDVKM. The CDR3, as DNA: TGTGCCAGCAGGTCGGGACAGGGAAATGAGCAGTTCTTC. The encoded protein is CASRSGQGNEQFF.

This rearrangement joins TRBV5-6 to TRBJ2-5; D gene uncertain. V dropped 1 base and J dropped 0 bases, with 13 bases sitting between them. The germline V gene has CDR1 SGHDT and CDR2 YYEEEE. The CDR3 extends over 16 amino acids. The CDR3 coding sequence is TGTGCCAGCAGCTTGACTACCGCTCGATACCAAGAGACCCAGTACTTC. Translation: CASSLTTARYQETQYF. The full variable domain, rest sourced from reference TRBV5-6 and TRBJ2-5, is DAGVTQSPTHLIKTRGQQVTLRCSPKSGHDTVSWYQQALGQGPQFIFQYYEEEERQRGNFPDRFSGHQFPNYSSELNVNALLLGDSALYLCASSLTTARYQETQYFGPGTRLLVL.

This clone has just one count. The CDR3 nucleotides read TGTGCCAGCAGCCCCCTAGGGCCCATTCAGCCCCAGCATTTT. Amino acids: CASSPLGPIQPQHF. This rearrangement joins TRBV5-8 to TRBJ1-5; D unresolved. Per the germline V gene, CDR1 is SGHTS and CDR2 is YDEGEE. This CDR3 is built from 14 residues. The V end lost 4 bases, the J end lost 6 bases, and 14 bases lay between the germline ends. Based on the CDR3 plus reference TRBV5-8 and TRBJ1-5, the full variable domain is EAGVTQSPTHLIKTRGQQATLRCSPISGHTSVYWYQQALGLGLQFLLWYDEGEERNRGNFPPRFSGRQFPNYSSELNVNALELEDSALYLCASSPLGPIQPQHFGDGTRLSIL.

V and J are TRBV28 and TRBJ2-3, with D possibly TRBD2 on 5 matching bases. The CDR3 totals 15 residues. Deletions cut 3 bases from V and 5 bases from J, with 15 bases between. CDR1 is MDHEN and CDR2 is SYDVKM in the germline V gene. DNA for the CDR3: TGTGCCAGCAGTTTCCCTCGACTCGAGGGAGATACGCAGTATTTT. It encodes CASSFPRLEGDTQYF.

The CDR3 coding sequence is TGCAGCGTTGAGGGTTGGGGCTACACCTTC. Encoded protein: CSVEGWGYTF. The V call is TRBV29-1, the J call TRBJ1-2; D uncertain. Germline V CDR1 and CDR2: SQVTM, ANQGSEA. This CDR3 spans 10 amino acids. V shed 3 bases and J shed 8 bases, with 7 bases lying between them. The full variable domain, rest sourced from reference TRBV29-1 and TRBJ1-2, is SAVISQKPSRDICQRGTSLTIQCQVDSQVTMMFWYRQQPGQSLTLIATANQGSEATYESGFVIDKFPISRPNLTFSTLTVSNMSPEDSSIYLCSVEGWGYTFGSGTRLTVV.

The J gene is TRBJ2-2, the V gene TRBV7-9; 8 bases agree with TRBD1. The CDR3 extends over 15 amino acids. Looked up from germline, CDR1 is SEHNR and CDR2 is FQNEAQ (reference sequence). V lost 5 bases and J lost 3; bases outside the gene matches: 5. The CDR3 region has the DNA TGTGCCAGCAGCCCGACAGGGGTAGACACCGGGGAGCTGTTTTTT. This sequence encodes CASSPTGVDTGELFF.

V usage is TRBV4-1 and J usage is TRBJ2-5; tentative D call: TRBD1 (5 bases). There are 18 residues in the CDR3. V was trimmed by 0 bases and J by 5 bases, leaving 22 bases between them. Germline CDR1 is MGHRA and CDR2 is YSYEKL. The CDR3 nucleotides read TGCGCCAGCAGCCAAGATATTTTAGTCGGTGTCAGGGCGGAGACCCAGTACTTC. The encoded protein is CASSQDILVGVRAETQYF.

This clone was detected a few times. The chain joins TRBV4-1 to TRBJ1-2, with D unclear. The V end was cut by 5 bases, the J end by 6 bases, with 13 bases between. Germline CDR1 MGHRA, CDR2 YSYEKL. The CDR3 is 13 amino acids. The CDR3 DNA is TGCGCCAGCAGCGGGGTAGGGTTTCATGGCTACACCTTC. Residues: CASSGVGFHGYTF.

This chain joins TRBV18 and TRBJ1-2; 8 positions match TRBD1. This CDR3 comprises 13 residues. J lost 6 bases, V lost 3 bases, and 3 bases had no gene match. The V gene's germline CDR1 is KGHSH and CDR2 LQKENI. CDR3 amino acids: CASSPSGQDGYTF. The DNA of the CDR3 is TGTGCCAGCTCACCTTCGGGACAGGATGGCTACACCTTC. The complete variable domain, with remaining parts taken from reference TRBV18 and TRBJ1-2, reads NAGVMQNPRHLVRRRGQEARLRCSPMKGHSHVYWYRQLPEEGLKFMVYLQKENIIDESGMPKERFSAEFPKEGPSILRIQQVVRGDSAAYFCASSPSGQDGYTFGSGTRLTVV.

The V call is TRBV2, the J call TRBJ1-4, with D uncertain. CDR3 length: 14 amino acids. The V gene's germline CDR1 is SNHLY and CDR2 FYNNEI. V lost 4 bases to trimming and J lost 8 bases, with 14 bases between them. CDR3 amino acids: CASSGVGPYEKLFF. Written as DNA, the CDR3 is TGTGCCAGCAGTGGCGTGGGCCCATACGAAAAACTGTTTTTT. The variable domain in full, completed from reference TRBV2 and TRBJ1-4, reads EPEVTQTPSHQVTQMGQEVILRCVPISNHLYFYWYRQILGQKVEFLVSFYNNEISEKSEIFDDQFSVERPDGSNFTLKIRSTKLEDSAMYFCASSGVGPYEKLFFGSGTQLSVL.

This chain links TRBV19 with TRBJ2-1; D not resolved. This CDR3 spans 13 amino acids. Germline values: CDR1 LNHDA, CDR2 SQIVND (reference sequence). Trimming left V 5 bases short and J 0 bases short, with 5 bases between. CDR3 amino acids: CASSSGSYNEQFF. For the CDR3, the DNA is TGTGCCAGTAGTTCGGGCTCCTACAATGAGCAGTTCTTC.

The CDR3 loop is CASRELAGIGNEQFF. CDR3 DNA sequence: TGTGCCAGCAGGGAACTAGCGGGAATAGGCAATGAGCAGTTCTTC. The chain joins TRBV6-4 to TRBJ2-1, with TRBD2 identical over 10 bases. Trimming cost V 6 bases and J 6 bases; bases outside gene matches: 8. The germline gives CDR1 MRHNA, CDR2 SNTAGT. This CDR3 comprises 15 residues.

This clone has only one observation. This chain uses TRBV29-1 with TRBJ2-5; 7 nucleotides agree with TRBD1. Germline CDR1 SQVTM, CDR2 ANQGSEA. After removal of 7 bases from V and 4 bases from J, the junction contained 9 bases not matched to a gene. There are 13 residues in the CDR3. DNA of the CDR3: TGCAGCGCACGGACAGGAGGTGCAGAGACCCAGTACTTC. Encoded protein: CSARTGGAETQYF.

The chain recombines TRBV19 with TRBJ2-3, with TRBD1 identical over 8 bases. V was clipped by 5 bases and J by 2 bases; unmatched bases: 12. Germline V lookup: CDR1 LNHDA, CDR2 SQIVND (reference sequence). The CDR3 spans 17 residues. DNA of the CDR3: TGTGCCAGTAGTCCGTCCCCCCGACAGGGGCTCACAGATACGCAGTATTTT. This translates into CASSPSPRQGLTDTQYF. The full variable domain, rest sourced from reference TRBV19 and TRBJ2-3, is DGGITQSPKYLFRKEGQNVTLSCEQNLNHDAMYWYRQDPGQGLRLIYYSQIVNDFQKGDIAEGYSVSREKKESFPLTVTSAQKNPTAFYLCASSPSPRQGLTDTQYFGPGTRLTVL.

The V call is TRBV5-1, the J call TRBJ2-3; the D is unclear. Germline V gene lookup returns CDR1 SGHRS and CDR2 YFSETQ. The CDR3 runs to 15 residues. V was trimmed by 5 bases and J by 0 bases, leaving 13 bases between them. The CDR3 nucleotides are TGCGCCAGCAGTTCGGACGGTACTAGCACAGATACGCAGTATTTT. Protein sequence: CASSSDGTSTDTQYF.

This sequence joins TRBV18 and TRBJ2-7; no clear D. V gave up 0 bases and J gave up 7 bases, with 10 bases separating them. The CDR3 totals 13 residues. Germline V gene lookup returns CDR1 KGHSH and CDR2 LQKENI. CDR3 region: CASSPPSTREQYF. CDR3 coding DNA: TGTGCCAGCTCACCACCCTCCACTCGGGAGCAGTACTTC.

The rearrangement links TRBV6-1 to TRBJ1-1; D not resolved. The V gene lost 6 bases and the J gene lost 5 bases, with 7 bases spanning the gap. The V gene's germline CDR1 is MNHNS and CDR2 SASEGT. This CDR3 contains 11 residues. CDR3 nucleotides: TGTGCCAGCAGCGGGCATACTGAAGCTTTCTTT. Translation: CASSGHTEAFF.

The chain carries TRBV29-1 and TRBJ2-7; no clear D. Germline V gives CDR1 SQVTM, CDR2 ANQGSEA. Trimming shortened V by 4 bases and J by 0 bases, and 10 bases separated the two germline ends. CDR3 length: 13 residues. CDR3 in amino acids: CSVGTDDSYEQYF. CDR3 sequence (DNA): TGCAGCGTTGGAACTGACGACTCCTACGAGCAGTACTTC.

This clone showed up just a few times. The chain has TRBV19 and TRBJ1-2; D perhaps matches TRBD1 (5 bases). This CDR3 is 12 amino acids long. Germline assignment: CDR1 LNHDA and CDR2 SQIVND (reference sequence). V gave up 3 bases and J gave up 8 bases, with 10 bases separating them. CDR3: CASSMGGEGYTF. DNA for the CDR3: TGTGCCAGTAGTATGGGGGGTGAAGGCTACACCTTC.

This chain links TRBV2 with TRBJ1-1; 8 nucleotides align to TRBD1. CDR3 size: 13 residues. J gave up 3 bases and V 8 bases, and 5 bases lay outside the gene matches. The germline CDR1 and CDR2 sequences are SNHLY and FYNNEI. CDR3 residues: CASDTGGDTEAFF. DNA for the CDR3: TGTGCCAGCGATACAGGGGGTGACACTGAAGCTTTCTTT. Full variable domain (outside the CDR3, taken from reference TRBV2 and TRBJ1-1): EPEVTQTPSHQVTQMGQEVILRCVPISNHLYFYWYRQILGQKVEFLVSFYNNEISEKSEIFDDQFSVERPDGSNFTLKIRSTKLEDSAMYFCASDTGGDTEAFFGQGTRLTVV.

V usage is TRBV29-1 and J usage is TRBJ2-1; 7 bases are shared with TRBD2. From germline, CDR1 is SQVTM and CDR2 ANQGSEA. J gave up 0 bases and V 6 bases, and 8 bases lay outside the gene matches. This CDR3 contains 15 residues. The CDR3 coding sequence is TGCAGCGTCGTACCGGGACTATCCTCCTACAATGAGCAGTTCTTC. Protein product: CSVVPGLSSYNEQFF.

The DNA of the CDR3 is TGTGCCAGCAGCCAGTATTATAACACAGATACGCAGTATTTT. Amino acids: CASSQYYNTDTQYF. This sequence joins TRBV6-4 and TRBJ2-3; D unclear. V shed 6 bases and J shed 2 bases, with 12 bases lying between them. Germline CDR1 MRHNA, CDR2 SNTAGT. The CDR3 has 14 residues.

V gene TRBV7-9 combines with J gene TRBJ2-2; either TRBD1 or TRBD2 may supply D (5 bases each). The CDR3 contains 12 residues. The germline V and J ends were trimmed by 3 bases and 6 bases, with 5 bases remaining between them. CDR1 SEHNR and CDR2 FQNEAQ come from the germline V gene (reference sequence). The CDR3 loop is CASSLGAGELFF. CDR3 coding DNA: TGTGCCAGCAGCTTGGGGGCCGGGGAGCTGTTTTTT.

V usage is TRBV7-8 and J usage is TRBJ1-1, with TRBD1 matching over 10 bases. Germline CDR1 SGHVS, CDR2 FQNEAQ. V gave up 1 base and J gave up 0 bases; unmatched junction bases: 2. The CDR3 runs to 16 residues. The CDR3: CASSLGDRGVNTEAFF. In DNA, the CDR3 is TGTGCCAGCAGCTTAGGGGACAGGGGTGTGAACACTGAAGCTTTCTTT.

This clone ranks as medium-sized. The rearrangement joins TRBV10-2 to TRBJ2-1; 11 bases agree with TRBD1. CDR3 size: 16 residues. Germline CDR1 is WSHSY and CDR2 is SAAADI. The junction had 2 bases not matched to a gene; V was cut back by 0 bases and J by 4 bases. CDR3 protein: CASSESGTGGYNEQFF. The CDR3 nucleotides are TGCGCCAGCAGTGAGTCGGGGACAGGGGGGTACAATGAGCAGTTCTTC.

The chain uses TRBV6-1 and TRBJ1-1, with TRBD1 as a possible D gene (5 bases). Germline CDR1 and CDR2: MNHNS and SASEGT. This CDR3 spans 12 amino acids. Trimming took off 9 bases at V and 5 bases at J, with 13 bases between the two ends. For the CDR3, the DNA is TGTGCCAGTTCGGAGGGGAATACTGAAGCTTTCTTT. Translating gives CASSEGNTEAFF.